One sample yielded the 13 T cell receptor beta chains listed below, sequenced in a study of OX40 agonist ivuxolimab in advanced cancers. The data were produced by immunoSEQ multiplex PCR, yet TCRdb's version contains in-frame clones alone and is incomplete. This table has tens of thousands of clones, roughly nine tenths appearing once. Sequences were derived from CD4+ or CD8+ T cells sorted from blood, sampled in a trial of the OX40 agonist ivuxolimab. These receptors were collected from an adult with an advanced solid tumor such as melanoma, head and neck, liver or kidney cancer.

This rearrangement joins TRBV30 to TRBJ2-5; unclear D gene. This CDR3 spans 11 amino acids. Germline CDR1 GTSNPN, CDR2 SVGIG (reference sequence). V lost 1 base to trimming and J lost 6 bases, with 6 bases between them. The CDR3 bases are TGTGCCTGGAGTGGTGCCCAGACCCAGTACTTC. Amino acids: CAWSGAQTQYF.

This clone was detected once. V usage is TRBV19 and J usage is TRBJ1-4, with D tentatively TRBD1 (5 bases). The germline CDR1 and CDR2 sequences are LNHDA and SQIVND (reference sequence). Trimming took 9 bases from V and 2 from J, leaving 16 bases between them. The CDR3 has 15 residues. The DNA of the CDR3 is TGTGCCAGCCGTGGGCAGGGTGTCACTAATGAAAAACTGTTTTTT. Amino acid sequence: CASRGQGVTNEKLFF. Complete variable domain (other parts from reference TRBV19 and TRBJ1-4): DGGITQSPKYLFRKEGQNVTLSCEQNLNHDAMYWYRQDPGQGLRLIYYSQIVNDFQKGDIAEGYSVSREKKESFPLTVTSAQKNPTAFYLCASRGQGVTNEKLFFGSGTQLSVL.

The J gene is TRBJ2-7, the V gene TRBV29-1; either TRBD1 or TRBD2 may fit D (5 bases each). The CDR3 contains 14 residues. The V and J ends lost 7 bases and 2 bases respectively, with 18 bases between them. CDR1 and CDR2 (germline): SQVTM, ANQGSEA. CDR3 sequence: CSGIRDRAPYEQYF. The CDR3, as DNA: TGCAGCGGCATACGGGACCGAGCTCCCTACGAGCAGTACTTC.

The V gene is TRBV4-1, the J gene TRBJ1-1; 7 positions match TRBD1. V lost 6 bases, J lost 4 bases, and 5 bases stayed unmatched. This CDR3 comprises 13 residues. Germline CDR1 is MGHRA and CDR2 is YSYEKL. The CDR3: CASSDRVITEAFF. In nucleotides, the CDR3 is TGCGCCAGCAGTGACAGGGTTATCACTGAAGCTTTCTTT.

This chain uses TRBV4-1 with TRBJ2-3; D is undetermined. V was trimmed by 1 base and J by 0 bases, leaving 5 bases between them. CDR3 length equals 14 residues. Germline V lookup: CDR1 MGHRA, CDR2 YSYEKL. The CDR3 region is CASSQGRSTDTQYF. The CDR3 coding sequence is TGCGCCAGCAGCCAAGGCAGAAGCACAGATACGCAGTATTTT.

DNA for the CDR3: TGTGCCAGCAGCGAACAGGGGGTGAGCTCCTACAATGAGCAGTTCTTC. Its protein is CASSEQGVSSYNEQFF. This sequence joins TRBV11-2 and TRBJ2-1; 8 positions agree with TRBD1. Trimming cost V 5 bases and J 0 bases; bases outside gene matches: 6. The germline gives CDR1 SGHAT, CDR2 FQNNGV. The CDR3 contains 16 residues.

This chain connects TRBV27 to TRBJ2-3, with no clear D. This CDR3 has 14 residues. Germline CDR1 is MNHEY and CDR2 is SMNVEV (reference sequence). Trimming shortened V by 2 bases and J by 5 bases, and 11 bases separated the two germline ends. CDR3 region: CASSLPRAQDTQYF. CDR3 sequence (DNA): TGTGCCAGCAGTTTACCCCGGGCCCAAGATACGCAGTATTTT.

J is TRBJ2-3 and V is TRBV5-1, with 7 nucleotides matching TRBD1. V gave up 6 bases and J gave up 1 base; unmatched junction bases: 5. The CDR3 has 14 amino acids. The germline V gene has CDR1 SGHRS and CDR2 YFSETQ. The CDR3 nucleotides are TGCGCCAGCAAGGCTACAGGGGGCACAGATACGCAGTATTTT. Translated: CASKATGGTDTQYF.

Only one count was recorded for this clone. The chain uses TRBV21-1 and TRBJ2-1; the DNA was not used to check the table's D call, TRBD1. TRBV21-1 is an annotated pseudogene. The CDR3 has 17 residues. CDR3 DNA: TGTGCCAGCAGTCCCGACAGGGGGCAAAGCTCCTACAATGAGCAGTTCTTC. It encodes CASSPDRGQSSYNEQFF.

This chain uses TRBV7-3 with TRBJ2-1; 12 bases map to TRBD2. This CDR3 has 16 residues. Germline V gene sequence: CDR1 SGHTA, CDR2 FQGTGA. The V segment lost 3 bases and the J segment 6 bases; nucleotides outside the gene matches: 6. The CDR3 here is CASSLSTSGRFNEQFF. CDR3 bases: TGTGCCAGCAGCTTGTCGACTAGCGGGAGATTCAATGAGCAGTTCTTC. Together with reference TRBV7-3 and TRBJ2-1, the CDR3 gives the full variable domain: GAGVSQTPSNKVTEKGKYVELRCDPISGHTALYWYRQSLGQGPEFLIYFQGTGAADDSGLPNDRFFAVRPEGSVSTLKIQRTERGDSAVYLCASSLSTSGRFNEQFFGPGTRLTVL.

The chain combines TRBV5-4 with TRBJ2-2, with 8 bases that match TRBD1. This CDR3 is built from 17 residues. Trimming at V came to 3 bases and at J to 0 bases, leaving 7 bases not matched to a gene. Germline values: CDR1 SGHNT, CDR2 YYREEE (reference sequence). This CDR3 is CASSSSPGGPNTGELFF. The CDR3 coding sequence is TGTGCCAGCAGCTCCTCCCCAGGGGGCCCGAACACCGGGGAGCTGTTTTTT.

The chain links TRBV5-1 to TRBJ1-2; TRBD1 is a possible D gene (6 bases). Trimming took 4 bases from V and 6 from J, leaving 16 bases between them. Germline CDR1 SGHRS, CDR2 YFSETQ. CDR3 length equals 14 residues. The CDR3 DNA sequence: TGCGCCAGCAGCGGGGCGGGGGGCGTTGATGGCTACACCTTC. Translation gives CASSGAGGVDGYTF.

The chain uses TRBV28 and TRBJ2-5; 7 positions match TRBD1. The J call may be incorrect, as the DNA end agrees better with TRBJ2-7. This CDR3 has 15 amino acids. CDR1 is MDHEN, CDR2 SYDVKM, per germline. The CDR3 coding sequence is TGTGCCAGCACTATGTACCCGGGACAGTACCACGAGCAGTACTTC. It yields the protein CASTMYPGQYHEQYF.